This TCR beta chain was found in a study of cytomegalovirus exposure and HLA in healthy donors. Study-wide findings and caveats: Reports showed the classifier diagnosing cytomegalovirus status with high specificity and sensitivity. By HLA locus, TCR association rates varied in a later analysis, with DRB1 showing the most and HLA-C the fewest.

This CDR3 region has 17 residues. The PCR contained 60 Vbeta and 13 Jbeta primers. Per the study methods: Tens of millions of unique TCR beta chains, some 11 million shared, were counted in a later analysis. Produced via immunoSEQ multiplex PCR; TCRdb's table is partial and in-frame only. That table is the source of V, J and clone size, and D and trimming were worked out from the DNA. The table records around 50,000 clones, roughly four fifths of them present only once. The sample holds a few counts of this clone. Its specificity is unknown. The sequence derives from a man aged 35 to 55 in good health and CMV-seronegative. The sequencing sample was made of PBMCs. The gene calls are TRBV12-2 and TRBJ1-1; whether TRBD1, the table's D call, matches the DNA was not checked. TRBV12-2 is shown as a pseudogene. The CDR3 sequence is CASRLARTGHMNTEAFF. The CDR3 DNA sequence: TGTGCAAGTCGCTTAGCTCGGACGGGACACATGAACACTGAAGCTTTCTTT.